The 2 T cell receptor beta chains listed next were all sequenced from one sample in a study of blood T cell repertoires in COVID-19 (dated by TCRdb to the early 2020s). Library preparation was by the immunoSEQ multiplex PCR assay. Entries here come from immuneACCESS through TCRdb and include only in-frame sequences with V and J called. Some clones fail to appear in such tables; in the studies checked, an unresolved V gene covers under half of the shortfall, and the cause of the remainder is unknown. Across this sample there are about 160,000 clones, with 65% to 85% seen only once. The ten largest account for 11% to 15% of the sample. Sequenced input: peripheral blood. The receptors shown here come from a woman at least 80 years old with acute or convalescent COVID-19.

The chain couples TRBV7-9 to TRBJ1-1; TRBD1 matches at 9 bases. The germline CDR1 and CDR2 sequences are SEHNR and FQNEAQ (reference sequence). CDR3 length equals 18 residues. J lost 0 bases, V lost 5 bases, and 13 bases had no gene match. CDR3 in amino acids: CASSQRPGQGRMNTEAFF. CDR3 bases: TGTGCCAGCAGCCAGAGGCCGGGACAGGGACGAATGAACACTGAAGCTTTCTTT.

The chain carries TRBV10-2 and TRBJ1-5, with unresolved D. The germline CDR1 and CDR2 sequences are WSHSY and SAAADI. Trimming shortened V by 8 bases and J by 4 bases, and 6 bases separated the two germline ends. The CDR3 length is 11 residues. The CDR3 nucleotides read TGCGCCAGCTGGCAAAATCAGCCCCAGCATTTT. It is translated as CASWQNQPQHF.